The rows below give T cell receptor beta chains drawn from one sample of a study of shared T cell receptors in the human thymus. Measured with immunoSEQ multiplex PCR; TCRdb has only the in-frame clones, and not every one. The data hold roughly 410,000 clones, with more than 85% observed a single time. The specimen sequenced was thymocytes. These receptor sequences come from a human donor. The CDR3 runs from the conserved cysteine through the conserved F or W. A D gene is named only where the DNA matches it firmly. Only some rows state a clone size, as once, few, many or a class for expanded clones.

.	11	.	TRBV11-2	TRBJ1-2	CASSSPRGYTF	TGTGCCAGCAGCTCCCCCCGAGGCTACACCTTC
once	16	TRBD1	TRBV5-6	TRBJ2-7	CASSGRDRGLSYEQYF	TGTGCCAGCAGCGGGAGGGACAGGGGATTATCCTACGAGCAGTACTTC
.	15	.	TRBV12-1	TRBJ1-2	CASSFCGDVYRGYTF	TGTGCCAGCAGCTTTTGCGGGGACGTGTATCGTGGCTACACCTTC
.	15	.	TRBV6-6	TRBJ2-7	CASSYEGIQVYEQYF	TGTGCCAGCAGTTATGAGGGAATTCAAGTCTACGAGCAGTACTTC
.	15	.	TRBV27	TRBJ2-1	CASSLGLSSYNEQFF	TGTGCCAGCAGTTTGGGCTTGAGCTCCTACAATGAGCAGTTCTTC
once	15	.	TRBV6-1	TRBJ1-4	CASSELRGVGEKLFF	TGTGCCAGCAGTGAACTTCGAGGGGTCGGGGAAAAACTGTTTTTT
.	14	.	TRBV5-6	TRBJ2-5	CASSGDTYQETQYF	TGTGCCAGCAGCGGGGACACGTACCAAGAGACCCAGTACTTC
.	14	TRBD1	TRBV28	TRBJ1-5	CASSLTGTAQPQHF	TGTGCCAGCAGTTTAACAGGGACAGCTCAGCCCCAGCATTTT
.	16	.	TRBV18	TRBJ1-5	CASSPTQGYSNQPQHF	TGTGCCAGCTCACCTACACAGGGATATAGCAATCAGCCCCAGCATTTT
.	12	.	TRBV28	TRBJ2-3	CASSPYTDTQYF	TGTGCCAGCAGTCCCTACACAGATACGCAGTATTTT
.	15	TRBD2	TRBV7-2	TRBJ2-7	CAGSLRTSGSYEQYF	TGTGCCGGCAGCCTTAGGACTAGCGGGAGCTACGAGCAGTACTTC
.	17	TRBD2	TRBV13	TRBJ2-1	CASSSEPTSGSCNEQFF	TGTGCCAGCAGCTCCGAACCGACTAGCGGGAGCTGCAATGAGCAGTTCTTC
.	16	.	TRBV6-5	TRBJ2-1	CASSYSIGSSYNEQFF	TGTGCCAGCAGTTACTCGATAGGGAGCTCCTACAATGAGCAGTTCTTC
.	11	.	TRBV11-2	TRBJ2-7	CASSPTHEQYF	TGTGCCAGCAGTCCAACCCACGAGCAGTACTTC
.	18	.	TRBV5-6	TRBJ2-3	CASSLEGLWWVTTDTQYF	TGTGCCAGCAGCTTGGAGGGTTTATGGTGGGTTACCACAGATACGCAGTATTTT
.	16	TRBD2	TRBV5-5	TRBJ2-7	CASSLTSGRTSYEQYF	TGTGCCAGCAGCCTGACTAGCGGGAGGACCTCCTACGAGCAGTACTTC
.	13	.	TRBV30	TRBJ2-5	CAWSVSSRETQYF	TGTGCCTGGAGTGTAAGTTCCCGGGAGACCCAGTACTTC
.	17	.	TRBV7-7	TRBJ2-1	CASSHGGLRRVYNEQFF	TGTGCCAGCAGCCATGGAGGACTACGGCGTGTATACAATGAGCAGTTCTTC
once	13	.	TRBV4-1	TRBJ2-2	CASSRFKTGELFF	TGCGCCAGCAGCAGATTCAAGACCGGGGAGCTGTTTTTT
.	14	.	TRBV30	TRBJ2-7	CAWSVPSGGYEQYF	TGTGCCTGGAGTGTACCCTCAGGAGGATACGAGCAGTACTTC
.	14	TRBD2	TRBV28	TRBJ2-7	CASRGREGHYEQYF	TGTGCCAGCAGGGGCCGGGAGGGCCATTACGAGCAGTACTTC
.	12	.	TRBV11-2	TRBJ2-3	CASSRGTDTQYF	TGTGCCAGCAGCCGAGGCACAGATACGCAGTATTTT
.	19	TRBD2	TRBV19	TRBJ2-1	CASSVGTSGRADSYNEQFF	TGTGCCAGTAGTGTGGGGACTAGCGGGAGGGCGGACTCCTACAATGAGCAGTTCTTC
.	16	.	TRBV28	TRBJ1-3	CASSFSVHRSGNTIYF	TGTGCCAGCAGTTTCTCGGTGCACCGCTCTGGAAACACCATATATTTT
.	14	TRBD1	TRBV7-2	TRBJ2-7	CASSRGTGPYEQYF	TGTGCCAGCAGCCGTGGGACAGGTCCCTACGAGCAGTACTTC
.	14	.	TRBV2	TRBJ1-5	CASREHYSNQPQHF	TGTGCCAGCAGGGAGCACTATAGCAATCAGCCCCAGCATTTT
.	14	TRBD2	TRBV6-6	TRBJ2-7	CASRKLAGVSEQYF	TGTGCCAGCAGGAAACTAGCGGGAGTCTCCGAGCAGTACTTC
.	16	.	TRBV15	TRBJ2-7	CATSRPGDPRSYEQYF	TGTGCCACCAGCAGACCGGGGGATCCCCGCTCCTACGAGCAGTACTTC
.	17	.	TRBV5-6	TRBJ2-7	CASTTTRGGQTLYEQYF	TGTGCCAGCACCACGACAAGGGGAGGACAGACCCTCTACGAGCAGTACTTC
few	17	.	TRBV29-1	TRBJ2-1	CSVEVGQGPRTYNEQFF	TGCAGCGTTGAGGTGGGGCAGGGGCCTCGAACCTACAATGAGCAGTTCTTC
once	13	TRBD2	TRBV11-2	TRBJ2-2	CASRRLAIGELFF	TGTGCCAGCAGGCGACTAGCAATCGGGGAGCTGTTTTTT
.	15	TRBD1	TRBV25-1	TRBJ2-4	CASSERQGGKNIQYF	TGTGCCAGCAGTGAAAGACAGGGGGGCAAAAACATTCAGTACTTC
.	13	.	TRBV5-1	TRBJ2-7	CASSFRAYDEQYF	TGCGCCAGCAGCTTCAGGGCTTATGACGAGCAGTACTTC
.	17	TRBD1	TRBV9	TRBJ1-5	CASSVGDRAYSNQPQHF	TGTGCCAGCAGCGTGGGGGACAGGGCTTATAGCAATCAGCCCCAGCATTTT
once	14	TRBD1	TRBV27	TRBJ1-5	CASSSQGAAQPQHF	TGTGCCAGCAGTTCCCAGGGGGCGGCTCAGCCCCAGCATTTT
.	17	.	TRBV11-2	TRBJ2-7	CASSFLSRATITYEQYF	TGTGCCAGCAGCTTTTTAAGCAGGGCCACAATAACCTACGAGCAGTACTTC
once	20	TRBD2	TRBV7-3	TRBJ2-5	CASSLDSSLSSGSTQETQYF	TGTGCCAGCAGCTTAGACTCCAGCCTGTCTAGCGGGAGTACACAAGAGACCCAGTACTTC
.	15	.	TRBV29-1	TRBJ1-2	CSVGSRAGEWYGYTF	TGCAGCGTTGGGTCTCGGGCAGGGGAATGGTATGGCTACACCTTC
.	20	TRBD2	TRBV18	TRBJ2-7	CASSPWTVPGLAGGPIEQYF	TGTGCCAGCTCACCTTGGACAGTACCGGGACTAGCGGGAGGGCCGATCGAGCAGTACTTC
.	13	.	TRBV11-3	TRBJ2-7	CASTGRVNYEQYF	TGTGCCAGCACGGGACGGGTTAACTACGAGCAGTACTTC
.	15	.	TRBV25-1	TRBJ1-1	CATRRRGSSNTEAFF	TGTGCCACCCGAAGACGGGGGAGCTCGAACACTGAAGCTTTCTTT
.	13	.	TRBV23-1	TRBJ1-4	CARVEATNEKLFF	TGCGCCAGGGTAGAAGCAACTAATGAAAAACTGTTTTTT
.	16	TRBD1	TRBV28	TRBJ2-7	CASSFPRDRGVNEQYF	TGTGCCAGCAGTTTCCCACGGGACAGGGGGGTTAACGAGCAGTACTTC
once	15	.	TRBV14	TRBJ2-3	CASSQERNTTDTQYF	TGTGCCAGCAGCCAGGAACGCAACACCACAGATACGCAGTATTTT
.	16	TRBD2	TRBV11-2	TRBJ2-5	CASSLHDAGGEETQYF	TGTGCCAGCAGCTTACACGATGCGGGAGGAGAAGAGACCCAGTACTTC
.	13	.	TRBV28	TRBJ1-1	CASSLYTQGEAFF	TGTGCCAGCAGTTTATACACGCAGGGCGAAGCTTTCTTT
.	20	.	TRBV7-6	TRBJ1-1	CASSLARGGGGSDWNTEAFF	TGTGCCAGCAGCTTAGCACGCGGAGGTGGGGGGTCGGATTGGAACACTGAAGCTTTCTTT
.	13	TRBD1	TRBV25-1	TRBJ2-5	CASRETGVKTQYF	TGTGCCAGCAGGGAGACAGGGGTTAAGACCCAGTACTTC
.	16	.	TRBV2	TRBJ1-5	CASSEVDRGRNQPQHF	TGTGCCAGCAGTGAAGTGGACCGGGGGCGGAATCAGCCCCAGCATTTT
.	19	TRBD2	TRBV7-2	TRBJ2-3	CASTNGGTSISRGTDTQYF	TGTGCCAGCACCAACGGAGGGACTAGCATCTCAAGAGGCACAGATACGCAGTATTTT
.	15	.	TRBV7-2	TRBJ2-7	CASSFSGDNSYEQYF	TGTGCCAGCAGCTTCTCCGGTGACAACTCCTACGAGCAGTACTTC
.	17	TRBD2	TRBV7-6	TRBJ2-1	CASSFQVGGPFGDEQFF	TGTGCCAGCAGCTTCCAAGTGGGAGGGCCGTTTGGCGATGAGCAGTTCTTC
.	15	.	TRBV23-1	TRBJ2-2	CATLRGGTPTGELFF	TGCGCCACACTCAGGGGCGGTACCCCCACCGGGGAGCTGTTTTTT
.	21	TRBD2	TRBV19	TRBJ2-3	CATREAPHRFSALPRTDTQYF	TGTGCCACCCGGGAGGCCCCTCATCGCTTCTCGGCGCTACCACGCACAGATACGCAGTATTTT
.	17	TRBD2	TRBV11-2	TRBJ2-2	CASSLVGLAVNTGELFF	TGTGCCAGCAGCTTAGTTGGACTAGCGGTGAACACCGGGGAGCTGTTTTTT
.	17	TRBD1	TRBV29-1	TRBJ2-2	CSVEGGGVKGVSGELFF	TGCAGCGTTGAAGGAGGGGGCGTGAAGGGAGTTAGCGGGGAGCTGTTTTTT
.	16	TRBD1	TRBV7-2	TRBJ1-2	CASSLGQGSVKAGYTF	TGTGCCAGCAGCCTTGGACAGGGGTCCGTTAAGGCTGGCTACACCTTC